These 13 T cell receptor beta chains originate from one sample sequenced in a study of T cells in localized non-small cell lung cancer. TCRdb's table, derived via immunoSEQ multiplex PCR, lists solely in-frame clones and lacks some. The table lists about 15,000 clones, approximately 83% of them singletons, with around 4% in the top ten. This specimen consisted of peripheral blood, obtained before any cancer treatment. Receptor source: a female donor over 55 with stage I squamous cell lung carcinoma.

The CDR3 loop reads CAWNPRPDQPQHF. CDR3 in DNA: TGTGCCTGGAACCCGCGGCCCGACCAGCCCCAGCATTTT. The rearrangement uses TRBV30 and TRBJ1-5, with D unclear. The CDR3 has 13 amino acids. Germline V lookup: CDR1 GTSNPN, CDR2 SVGIG (reference sequence). Trimming took off 4 bases at V and 7 bases at J, with 14 bases between the two ends.

This chain joins TRBV10-1 and TRBJ1-1, with no clear D. CDR3 length equals 16 residues. V was pared by 2 bases and J by 1 base, with 14 bases between. Germline CDR1 reads WNHNN; CDR2 reads SYGVQD (reference sequence). CDR3 DNA: TGCGCCAGCAGTGAGAGGCCCTGGACGGCGAACACTGAAGCTTTCTTT. Its translation: CASSERPWTANTEAFF.

The chain employs TRBV5-1 and TRBJ2-5, with TRBD2 identical over 14 bases. This CDR3 has 15 amino acids. CDR1 and CDR2 from the germline V gene are SGHRS and YFSETQ. J lost 3 bases, V lost 3 bases, and 1 base had no gene match. The CDR3 is CASSSTSGGEETQYF. DNA for the CDR3: TGCGCCAGCAGCTCGACTAGCGGGGGGGAAGAGACCCAGTACTTC. Combining the CDR3 with reference TRBV5-1 and TRBJ2-5 gives the whole variable domain KAGVTQTPRYLIKTRGQQVTLSCSPISGHRSVSWYQQTPGQGLQFLFEYFSETQRNKGNFPGRFSGRQFSNSRSEMNVSTLELGDSALYLCASSSTSGGEETQYFGPGTRLLVL.

The chain has TRBV30 and TRBJ1-4, with D possibly being TRBD1 (5 bases). The CDR3 has 14 amino acids. CDR1 and CDR2 from the germline V gene are GTSNPN and SVGIG (reference sequence). V lost 2 bases and J 10 bases, leaving 17 bases between the germline ends. The CDR3 coding sequence is TGTGCCTGGAGTCTCCGAACCCCGGGGGGAAAACTGTTTTTT. It specifies CAWSLRTPGGKLFF.

There are a few counts of this clone. The chain is built from TRBV7-9 and TRBJ2-1, with D unresolved. Germline V lookup: CDR1 SEHNR, CDR2 FQNEAQ (reference sequence). The V end was cut by 2 bases, the J end by 9 bases, with 8 bases between. The CDR3 covers 12 residues. DNA of the CDR3: TGTGCCAGCAGCTTAATGGGCCCTGAGCAGTTCTTC. This codes for CASSLMGPEQFF.

V gene TRBV5-1 combines with J gene TRBJ2-7; D is unresolved. This CDR3 is built from 13 residues. In germline, CDR1 is SGHRS, CDR2 YFSETQ. V shed 1 base and J shed 5 bases, with 10 bases lying between them. CDR3 bases: TGCGCCAGCAGCTTGAACGGCCGCCACGAGCAGTACTTC. Amino acid sequence: CASSLNGRHEQYF.

The chain carries TRBV7-9 and TRBJ1-2; the D gene is possibly TRBD1 (6 bases). Germline assignment: CDR1 SEHNR and CDR2 FQNEAQ (reference sequence). This CDR3 is built from 14 residues. The germline V and J ends were trimmed by 4 bases and 4 bases, with 13 bases remaining between them. The CDR3: CASSSGAGSYGYTF. In DNA form, the CDR3 reads TGTGCCAGCAGCTCGGGGGCGGGAAGCTATGGCTACACCTTC.

The genes are TRBV5-6 and TRBJ2-7, with 10 bases fitting TRBD1. Trimming took 4 bases from V and 5 from J; bases not matched to a gene: 12. Germline V gene data show CDR1 as SGHDT and CDR2 as YYEEEE. The CDR3 runs 16 residues. CDR3 sequence reads: CASSPVRDRGTHEQYF. CDR3 in DNA: TGTGCCAGCAGCCCTGTCCGGGACAGGGGAACCCACGAGCAGTACTTC.

The chain employs TRBV30 and TRBJ1-6; 8 bases are shared with TRBD1. Germline CDR1 and CDR2: GTSNPN and SVGIG (reference sequence). The CDR3 extends over 15 amino acids. V lost 4 bases to trimming and J lost 10 bases; unmatched junction nucleotides: 12. The CDR3, as DNA: TGTGCCTGGAAGGACAGGGCAGGGGGCAGGTCACCCCTCCACTTT. It translates to CAWKDRAGGRSPLHF.

The genes are TRBV18 and TRBJ1-6; TRBD1 matches 7 bases. With V trimmed by 4 bases and J by 8 bases, 11 bases remained unmatched. This CDR3 has 16 residues. The germline V gene encodes CDR1 KGHSH and CDR2 LQKENI. The CDR3 region is CASSHQGGAVDSPLHF. DNA for the CDR3: TGTGCCAGCTCACACCAGGGGGGGGCTGTTGATTCACCCCTCCACTTT.

The V and J genes are TRBV4-1 and TRBJ1-6; D might be TRBD1 (6 bases). The V gene lost 1 base and the J gene lost 0 bases, with 16 bases spanning the gap. Looked up from germline, CDR1 is MGHRA and CDR2 is YSYEKL. The CDR3 is 19 residues long. CDR3 DNA sequence: TGCGCCAGCAGCCAAGGGGGTGCGGGGGGCCGCTCCTATAATTCACCCCTCCACTTT. This sequence encodes CASSQGGAGGRSYNSPLHF.

The CDR3 protein is CAITTSLAGEGEQYF. CDR3 DNA sequence: TGTGCCATCACCACCTCACTAGCGGGGGAGGGCGAGCAGTACTTC. V and J are TRBV10-3 and TRBJ2-7; TRBD2 agrees at 11 bases. Per the germline V gene, CDR1 is ENHRY and CDR2 is SYGVKD. V dropped 7 bases and J dropped 6; count of bases not matched to a gene: 11. There are 15 residues in the CDR3.

This clone was detected once. The J gene is TRBJ1-2, the V gene TRBV19; D is perhaps TRBD1 (6 bases). Per the germline V gene, CDR1 is LNHDA and CDR2 is SQIVND (reference sequence). The germline V and J ends were trimmed by 6 bases and 11 bases, with 13 bases remaining between them. This CDR3 has 11 amino acids. The CDR3 DNA follows: TGTGCCAGTAGACAGGGAGGAACTTACACCTTC. Translating it yields CASRQGGTYTF.